Below, 32 T cell receptor beta chains from the same sample are listed, as sequenced in a study of PD-1 blockade in classical Hodgkin lymphoma. The protocol was immunoSEQ multiplex PCR, while the TCRdb copy is restricted to in-frame clones and leaves out a portion. The sample lists over 20,000 clones, around 67% occurring once. Every patient relapsed after autologous stem cell transplantation, and brentuximab vedotin exposure varied. Sequencing was performed on peripheral blood mononuclear cells (PBMCs), taken before the second cycle of nivolumab. The receptors shown here come from a human donor with classical Hodgkin lymphoma.

The chain has TRBV19 and TRBJ2-1; 8 positions match TRBD1. Germline CDR1 and CDR2: LNHDA and SQIVND (reference sequence). This CDR3 comprises 18 residues. V lost 4 bases, J lost 4 bases, and 15 bases stayed unmatched. The CDR3: CASSTGTGSRGTYNEQFF. The CDR3 DNA sequence: TGTGCCAGTAGTACCGGGACAGGTTCTCGGGGGACATACAATGAGCAGTTCTTC.

This clone showed up just a few times. This chain uses TRBV6-5 with TRBJ2-7; 10 positions agree with TRBD1. This CDR3 has 14 amino acids. Unmatched junction bases numbered 6, after V lost 4 bases and J lost 6 bases. Germline V gene sequence: CDR1 MNHEY, CDR2 SVGAGI. CDR3 region: CASSSATGGIEQYF. CDR3 nucleotides: TGTGCCAGCAGTTCCGCGACAGGGGGCATCGAGCAGTACTTC.

This clone was seen more than once but under ten times. V and J are TRBV28 and TRBJ2-5; D gene ambiguous. This CDR3 has 13 amino acids. The V end lost 3 bases, the J end lost 5 bases, and 10 bases lay between the germline ends. The germline gives CDR1 MDHEN, CDR2 SYDVKM. The CDR3 spells CASSLTHRETQYF. The CDR3, as DNA: TGTGCCAGCAGTTTGACACACCGGGAGACCCAGTACTTC.

This rearrangement joins TRBV5-1 to TRBJ2-7; 8 bases match TRBD2. The germline CDR1 and CDR2 sequences are SGHRS and YFSETQ. The CDR3 consists of 15 residues. The junction had 7 bases not matched to a gene; V was cut back by 4 bases and J by 1 base. CDR3 in amino acids: CASSRRGGRSYEQYF. The CDR3 coding sequence is TGCGCCAGCAGCCGCCGGGGGGGCCGATCCTACGAGCAGTACTTC.

This chain uses TRBV4-2 with TRBJ1-5, with TRBD1 matching over 8 bases. The CDR3 totals 14 residues. V dropped 4 bases and J dropped 2; count of bases not matched to a gene: 1. Germline loops: CDR1 LGHNA, CDR2 YNFKEQ. This CDR3 reads CASSLTGGNQPQHF. DNA of the CDR3: TGTGCCAGCAGCCTGACAGGGGGCAATCAGCCCCAGCATTTT.

This clone appeared a single time. The chain uses TRBV28 and TRBJ1-1; 8 bases fit TRBD1. Germline values: CDR1 MDHEN, CDR2 SYDVKM. The V and J ends lost 2 bases and 4 bases, in that order; junction bases with no gene match: 12. The CDR3 contains 17 residues. The CDR3 DNA is TGTGCCAGCAGTTTAAATCCAGGACAGGGCTTGAGCACTGAAGCTTTCTTT. Translated: CASSLNPGQGLSTEAFF.

This clone has just a few counts. The chain carries TRBV5-6 and TRBJ2-3, with TRBD1 matching over 7 bases. Unmatched junction bases numbered 3, after V lost 3 bases and J lost 5 bases. This CDR3 comprises 13 residues. The germline CDR1 and CDR2 sequences are SGHDT and YYEEEE. The CDR3 coding sequence is TGTGCCAGCAGCTGGGGGACAGAAGATACGCAGTATTTT. Its protein product is CASSWGTEDTQYF.

The chain links TRBV27 to TRBJ1-2, with D hard to call. Germline V CDR1 and CDR2: MNHEY, SMNVEV (reference sequence). CDR3 length: 14 residues. V shed 5 bases and J shed 4 bases, with 14 bases lying between them. CDR3 sequence reads: CASSGEGPRYGYTF. In DNA, the CDR3 is TGTGCCAGCAGTGGGGAAGGCCCTCGCTATGGCTACACCTTC.

A word on this clone: In this CDR3 the conserved last residue, phenylalanine or tryptophan, is missing, so a read error is likely. This chain uses TRBV29-1 with TRBJ2-7; 7 bases fit TRBD1. The CDR3 is 13 residues long. CDR1 SQVTM and CDR2 ANQGSEA come from the germline V gene. J gave up 6 bases and V 3 bases, and 8 bases lay outside the gene matches. The CDR3 DNA sequence: TGCAGCGTTGACTCAGGGGGTCAGAGCGAGCAGTACCTC. Translating gives CSVDSGGQSEQYL.

This clone was seen a single time. The chain recombines TRBV2 with TRBJ2-5, with D possibly matching TRBD1 (5 bases). The CDR3 is 13 residues long. Trimming shortened V by 7 bases and J by 2 bases, and 11 bases separated the two germline ends. CDR1 and CDR2 (germline): SNHLY, FYNNEI. CDR3 in amino acids: CASKSDSQETQYF. The CDR3 nucleotides read TGTGCCAGCAAGAGCGACAGTCAAGAGACCCAGTACTTC.

V usage is TRBV6-6 and J usage is TRBJ2-2; D is unclear. CDR1 and CDR2 (germline): MNHNY, SVGAGI (reference sequence). The V and J ends lost 6 bases and 6 bases respectively, with 5 bases between them. This CDR3 is built from 11 residues. CDR3 DNA sequence: TGTGCCAGCAGCCTTCCCGGGGAGCTGTTTTTT. Translating it yields CASSLPGELFF.

This clone was recorded a few times. The rearrangement joins TRBV19 to TRBJ2-3; TRBD2 aligns across 9 bases. V trimming: 5 bases; J trimming: 0 bases; junction bases outside the gene matches: 9. This CDR3 spans 17 amino acids. Germline values: CDR1 LNHDA, CDR2 SQIVND (reference sequence). CDR3 nucleotide sequence: TGTGCCAGTAGTGTCGCTGGTAGCGGGGGCAGCACAGATACGCAGTATTTT. This codes for CASSVAGSGGSTDTQYF.

The V and J genes are TRBV9 and TRBJ2-2; 7 bases agree with TRBD2. V gave up 4 bases and J gave up 1 base; unmatched junction bases: 7. This CDR3 has 16 amino acids. The V gene's germline CDR1 is SGDLS and CDR2 YYNGEE. Here the CDR3 reads CASSRGLDLNTGELFF. DNA of the CDR3: TGTGCCAGCAGCCGCGGACTAGACCTGAACACCGGGGAGCTGTTTTTT.

V is TRBV21-1 and J is TRBJ1-5; the table's D call of TRBD1 was not tested on the DNA. TRBV21-1 is a listed pseudogene. The CDR3 spans 17 residues. CDR3: CASSKAQGDRGNQPQHF. CDR3 in DNA: TGTGCCAGCAGCAAAGCGCAAGGGGATAGGGGCAATCAGCCCCAGCATTTT.

The genes are TRBV5-1 and TRBJ2-1; 12 nucleotides agree with TRBD2. Germline values: CDR1 SGHRS, CDR2 YFSETQ. Losses at the gene ends were 0 bases for V and 6 bases for J; bases not matched to a gene: 1. The CDR3 sequence is 15 residues long. The CDR3 DNA follows: TGCGCCAGCAGCTTGGCGACTAGCGGGAGCAATGAGCAGTTCTTC. It translates to CASSLATSGSNEQFF. The full variable domain, with the rest looked up from reference TRBV5-1 and TRBJ2-1, is KAGVTQTPRYLIKTRGQQVTLSCSPISGHRSVSWYQQTPGQGLQFLFEYFSETQRNKGNFPGRFSGRQFSNSRSEMNVSTLELGDSALYLCASSLATSGSNEQFFGPGTRLTVL.

The chain combines TRBV7-9 with TRBJ2-4, with D uncertain. The length of the CDR3 is 16 residues. V dropped 6 bases and J dropped 1 base, with 16 bases sitting between them. Germline V gene lookup returns CDR1 SEHNR and CDR2 FQNEAQ (reference sequence). CDR3 bases: TGTGCCAGCAGTTTGGGTTTCGAGCGCGCCAAAAACATTCAGTACTTC. Translation: CASSLGFERAKNIQYF.

The V and J genes are TRBV6-6 and TRBJ1-5, with 8 positions matching TRBD1. The CDR3 has 14 residues. Trimming took 7 bases from V and 6 from J; bases not matched to a gene: 8. Germline V gene data show CDR1 as MNHNY and CDR2 as SVGAGI (reference sequence). The chain's CDR3 is CASTDSTGAQPQHF. The CDR3 coding sequence is TGTGCCAGCACCGATTCGACAGGGGCTCAGCCCCAGCATTTT.

The rearrangement uses TRBV11-3 and TRBJ2-5, with TRBD2 matching over 10 bases. This CDR3 contains 17 residues. V shed 1 base, J shed 2 bases, and the junction held 7 bases outside the gene matches. CDR1 is SGHNT and CDR2 is YENEEA in the germline V gene. The CDR3 sequence: CASSLGNLAGAQETQYF. CDR3 sequence (DNA): TGTGCCAGCAGCTTAGGGAATCTAGCGGGAGCACAAGAGACCCAGTACTTC.

This clone showed up just a few times. The chain joins TRBV6-1 to TRBJ1-5, with no clear D. V dropped 5 bases and J dropped 1 base, with 9 bases sitting between them. Germline V gives CDR1 MNHNS, CDR2 SASEGT. The CDR3 extends over 14 amino acids. CDR3 residues: CASSLRESNQPQHF. CDR3 in DNA: TGTGCCAGCAGTCTTCGGGAGAGCAATCAGCCCCAGCATTTT.

In this sample, this clone turned up a few times. The chain is built from TRBV28 and TRBJ2-5, with no clear D. Germline loops: CDR1 MDHEN, CDR2 SYDVKM. This CDR3 comprises 11 residues. The V end lost 2 bases, the J end lost 7 bases, and 5 bases lay between the germline ends. CDR3 in amino acids: CASSLAGTQYF. The DNA of the CDR3 is TGTGCCAGCAGTTTAGCCGGGACCCAGTACTTC.

The J gene is TRBJ2-1, the V gene TRBV6-5; D is perhaps TRBD1 or TRBD2 (5 bases each). The CDR3 has 15 residues. V lost 5 bases and J lost 0, with 11 bases in between. CDR1 and CDR2 (germline): MNHEY, SVGAGI. Here the CDR3 reads CASSPAGSSYNEQFF. The CDR3 DNA reads as TGTGCCAGCAGTCCGGCAGGGAGCTCCTACAATGAGCAGTTCTTC.

The rearrangement uses TRBV29-1 and TRBJ2-3; 10 bases fit TRBD2. CDR1 SQVTM and CDR2 ANQGSEA come from the germline V gene. The length of the CDR3 is 14 residues. V lost 7 bases, J lost 2 bases, and 6 bases stayed unmatched. CDR3 amino acids: CSDLTSGFTDTQYF. CDR3 DNA sequence: TGCAGCGACCTGACTAGCGGGTTCACAGATACGCAGTATTTT.

This clone is deemed medium-sized. This chain links TRBV11-1 with TRBJ1-1; D ambiguous. With 4 bases removed from V and 1 base from J, the gap between germline ends came to 7 bases. The CDR3 covers 13 residues. Germline assignment: CDR1 SGHAT and CDR2 FQDESV (reference sequence). CDR3 protein: CASSSGRNTEAFF. In nucleotides, the CDR3 is TGTGCCAGCAGCTCTGGACGGAACACTGAAGCTTTCTTT.

The gene calls are TRBV4-1 and TRBJ1-2; no reliable D call. Trimming removed 4 bases from V and 6 bases from J, with 12 bases in between. This CDR3 spans 13 amino acids. Germline V gene lookup returns CDR1 MGHRA and CDR2 YSYEKL. DNA for the CDR3: TGCGCCAGCAGCCTTGGGCTCTGGGATGGCTACACCTTC. Protein: CASSLGLWDGYTF.

The chain joins TRBV7-9 to TRBJ2-2; TRBD2 matches at 7 bases. V gave up 4 bases and J gave up 2 bases; unmatched junction bases: 7. CDR1 and CDR2 (germline): SEHNR, FQNEAQ (reference sequence). This CDR3 comprises 16 residues. The CDR3 region is CASSSPSGLNTGELFF. In DNA, the CDR3 is TGTGCCAGCAGCTCCCCTAGCGGCCTAAACACCGGGGAGCTGTTTTTT.

The chain couples TRBV7-9 to TRBJ1-1, with D possibly TRBD1 on 5 matching bases. The CDR3 extends over 14 amino acids. Germline loops: CDR1 SEHNR, CDR2 FQNEAQ (reference sequence). The V and J ends lost 4 bases and 6 bases respectively, with 15 bases between them. The CDR3 region is CASSSPLGTAEAFF. The CDR3 coding sequence is TGTGCCAGCAGCTCCCCCCTGGGGACGGCTGAAGCTTTCTTT.

The V call is TRBV30, the J call TRBJ1-1; a weak D match, TRBD1 (5 bases). Trimming cost V 4 bases and J 4 bases, with 13 bases left between them. The CDR3 sequence is 13 residues long. Germline values: CDR1 GTSNPN, CDR2 SVGIG (reference sequence). For the CDR3, the DNA is TGTGCCTGGACTAGGGGACCGAGCACTGAAGCTTTCTTT. Translation: CAWTRGPSTEAFF.

This clone is termed medium-sized. This rearrangement joins TRBV28 to TRBJ2-3; possibly TRBD1 or TRBD2 for D (5 bases each). CDR1 is MDHEN and CDR2 is SYDVKM in the germline V gene. V was cut by 10 bases and J by 2 bases, with 19 bases left in between. This CDR3 has 15 amino acids. This CDR3 is CATKGPGTHTDTQYF. For the CDR3, the DNA is TGTGCCACCAAGGGACCGGGGACCCACACAGATACGCAGTATTTT. Variable domain in full (rest from reference TRBV28 and TRBJ2-3): DVKVTQSSRYLVKRTGEKVFLECVQDMDHENMFWYRQDPGLGLRLIYFSYDVKMKEKGDIPEGYSVSREKKERFSLILESASTNQTSMYLCATKGPGTHTDTQYFGPGTRLTVL.

The chain couples TRBV27 to TRBJ2-7; D is unclear. The CDR3 runs 13 residues. Germline V gives CDR1 MNHEY, CDR2 SMNVEV (reference sequence). V was trimmed by 4 bases and J by 0 bases, leaving 7 bases between them. CDR3 nucleotides: TGTGCCAGCAGTTCCCGGGCCTCCTACGAGCAGTACTTC. The encoded protein is CASSSRASYEQYF.

V gene TRBV25-1 combines with J gene TRBJ2-7; D is tentatively TRBD1 or TRBD2 (5 bases each). Trimming removed 3 bases at V and 9 bases at J, with 15 bases between. The CDR3 extends over 13 amino acids. In germline, CDR1 is MGHDK, CDR2 SYGVNS. This CDR3 is CASSDRTSRGQYF. DNA of the CDR3: TGTGCCAGCAGTGACCGGACTTCAAGGGGGCAGTACTTC.

The table lists this clone with a count of one. This chain connects TRBV18 to TRBJ2-1; D perhaps matches TRBD2 (6 bases). V was pared by 0 bases and J by 7 bases, with 10 bases between. The CDR3 length is 14 residues. CDR1 is KGHSH and CDR2 is LQKENI in the germline V gene. CDR3 nucleotide sequence: TGTGCCAGCTCACCACCGCAGACTAGAAATGAGCAGTTCTTC. Protein product: CASSPPQTRNEQFF.

The gene calls are TRBV14 and TRBJ2-5; TRBD2 matches at 11 bases. The J segment lost 1 base and the V segment lost 1 base, leaving 5 bases of the junction unmatched. CDR1 is SGHDN and CDR2 is FVKESK in the germline V gene. The CDR3 totals 17 residues. The CDR3: CASSQARTSGFQETQYF. CDR3 sequence (DNA): TGTGCCAGCAGCCAAGCAAGGACTAGCGGGTTCCAAGAGACCCAGTACTTC.